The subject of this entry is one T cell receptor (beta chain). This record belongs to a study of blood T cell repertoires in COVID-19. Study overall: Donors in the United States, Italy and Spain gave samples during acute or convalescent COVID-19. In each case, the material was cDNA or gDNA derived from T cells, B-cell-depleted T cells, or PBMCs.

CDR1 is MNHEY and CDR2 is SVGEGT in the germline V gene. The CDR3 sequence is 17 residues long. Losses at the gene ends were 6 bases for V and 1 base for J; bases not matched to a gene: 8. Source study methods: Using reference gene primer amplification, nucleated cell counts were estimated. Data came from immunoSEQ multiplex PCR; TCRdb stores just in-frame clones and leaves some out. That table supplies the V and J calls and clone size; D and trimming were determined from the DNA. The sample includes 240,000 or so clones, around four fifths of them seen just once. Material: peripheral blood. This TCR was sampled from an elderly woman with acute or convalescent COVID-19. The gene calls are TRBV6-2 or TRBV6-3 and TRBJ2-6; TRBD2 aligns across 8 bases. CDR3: CASSQRTSRSGANVLTF. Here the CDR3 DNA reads TGTGCCAGCAGCCAACGGACTAGCCGATCTGGGGCCAACGTCCTGACTTTC.